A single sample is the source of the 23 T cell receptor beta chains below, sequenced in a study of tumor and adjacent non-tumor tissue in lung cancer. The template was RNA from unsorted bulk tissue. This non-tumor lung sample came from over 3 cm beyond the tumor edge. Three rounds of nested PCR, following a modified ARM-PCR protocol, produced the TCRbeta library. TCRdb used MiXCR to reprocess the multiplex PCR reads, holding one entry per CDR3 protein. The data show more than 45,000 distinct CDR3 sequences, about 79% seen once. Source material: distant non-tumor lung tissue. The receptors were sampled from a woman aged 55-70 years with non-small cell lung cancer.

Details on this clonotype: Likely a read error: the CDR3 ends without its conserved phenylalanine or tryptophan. CDR3 bases: TGTGCCAGCTCGGGCACGAAGTATGGCTACACCTCC. This codes for CASSGTKYGYTS. The chain links TRBV6-5 to TRBJ1-2; D is uncertain. Trimming took off 8 bases at V and 5 bases at J, with 12 bases between the two ends. Germline values: CDR1 MNHEY, CDR2 SVGAGI. The CDR3 spans 12 residues.

The CDR3 DNA follows: TGCAGTGTCGAACCTCATGGGTGCACTGAAGCTTTCTTT. Its protein product is CSVEPHGCTEAFF. The chain employs TRBV29-1 and TRBJ1-1; D unclear. This CDR3 is built from 13 residues. Germline lookup yields CDR1 SQVTM and CDR2 ANQGSEA.

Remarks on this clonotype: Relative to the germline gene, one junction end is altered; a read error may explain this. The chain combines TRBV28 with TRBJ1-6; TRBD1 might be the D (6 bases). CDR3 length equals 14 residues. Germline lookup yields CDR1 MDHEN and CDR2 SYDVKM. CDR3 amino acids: CACSFGGINSPLHF. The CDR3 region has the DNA TGTGCCTGCAGTTTTGGGGGCATCAATTCACCCCTACACTTT.

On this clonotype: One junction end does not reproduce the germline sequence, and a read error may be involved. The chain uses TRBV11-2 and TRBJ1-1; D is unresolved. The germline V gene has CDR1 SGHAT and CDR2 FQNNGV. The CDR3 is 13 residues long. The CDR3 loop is CASSLERRTEDFF. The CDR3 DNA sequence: TGTGCCAGCAGCTTAGAACGGAGGACTGAAGATTTCTTT.

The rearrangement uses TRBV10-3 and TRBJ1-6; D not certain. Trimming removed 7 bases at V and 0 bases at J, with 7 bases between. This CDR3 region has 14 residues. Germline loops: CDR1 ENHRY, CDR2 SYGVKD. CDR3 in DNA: TGTGCCATCATCGTAAGCTCCTATAATTCACCCCTCCACTTT. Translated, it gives CAIIVSSYNSPLHF.

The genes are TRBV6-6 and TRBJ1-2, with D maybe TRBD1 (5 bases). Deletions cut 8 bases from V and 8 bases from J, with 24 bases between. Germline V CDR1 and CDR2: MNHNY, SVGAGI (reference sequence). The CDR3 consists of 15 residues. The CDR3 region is CASGTPGRTSWGYTF. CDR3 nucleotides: TGTGCCAGCGGCACCCCGGGCCGGACATCGTGGGGCTACACCTTC.

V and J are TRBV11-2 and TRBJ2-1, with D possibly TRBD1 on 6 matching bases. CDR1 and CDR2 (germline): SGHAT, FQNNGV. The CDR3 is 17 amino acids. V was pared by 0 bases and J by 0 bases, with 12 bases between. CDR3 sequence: CASSLEQGHYSYNEQFF. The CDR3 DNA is TGTGCCAGCAGCTTAGAGCAGGGACATTACTCCTACAATGAGCAGTTCTTC.

The CDR3 here is CASSSSSGRAISYNEQFF. The CDR3 region has the DNA TGTGCCAGCAGTTCATCTAGCGGGAGGGCCATCTCCTACAATGAGCAGTTCTTC. The V and J genes are TRBV28 and TRBJ2-1, with 12 nucleotides matching TRBD2. CDR1 and CDR2 from the germline V gene are MDHEN and SYDVKM. The ends lost 4 bases at V and 0 bases at J; junction bases unmatched: 7. This CDR3 spans 18 amino acids.

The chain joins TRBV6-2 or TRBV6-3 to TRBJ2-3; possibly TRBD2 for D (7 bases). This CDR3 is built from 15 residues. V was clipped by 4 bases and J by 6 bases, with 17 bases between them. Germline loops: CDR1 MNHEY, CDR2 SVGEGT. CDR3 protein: CASSLGLGGLDTQYF. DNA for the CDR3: TGTGCCAGCAGTTTAGGACTAGGGGGTCTTGATACGCAGTATTTT.

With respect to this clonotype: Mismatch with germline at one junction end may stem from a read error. The CDR3 protein is CAGSLECYSSGANVLTF. The CDR3 DNA sequence: TGTGCCGGCAGCTTGGAATGCTATTCCTCTGGGGCCAACGTCCTGACTTTC. This chain joins TRBV11-1 and TRBJ2-6; no reliable D call. The germline V gene encodes CDR1 SGHAT and CDR2 FQDESV (reference sequence). The CDR3 consists of 17 residues.

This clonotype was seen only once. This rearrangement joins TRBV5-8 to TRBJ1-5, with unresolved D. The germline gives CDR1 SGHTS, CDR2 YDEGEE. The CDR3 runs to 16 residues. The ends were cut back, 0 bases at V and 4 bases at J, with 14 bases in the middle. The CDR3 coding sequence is TGTGCCAGCAGCTTGGTTGCTGTTAGGGAAAATCAGCCCCAGCATTTT. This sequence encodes CASSLVAVRENQPQHF. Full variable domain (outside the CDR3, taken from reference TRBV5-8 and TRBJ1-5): EAGVTQSPTHLIKTRGQQATLRCSPISGHTSVYWYQQALGLGLQFLLWYDEGEERNRGNFPPRFSGRQFPNYSSELNVNALELEDSALYLCASSLVAVRENQPQHFGDGTRLSIL.

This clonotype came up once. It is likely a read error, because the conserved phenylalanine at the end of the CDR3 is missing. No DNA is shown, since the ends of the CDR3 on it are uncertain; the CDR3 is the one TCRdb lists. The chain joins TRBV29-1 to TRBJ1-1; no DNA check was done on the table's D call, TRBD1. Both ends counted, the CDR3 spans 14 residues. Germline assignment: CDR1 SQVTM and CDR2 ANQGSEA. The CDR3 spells CNVEGRAGNTEALI.

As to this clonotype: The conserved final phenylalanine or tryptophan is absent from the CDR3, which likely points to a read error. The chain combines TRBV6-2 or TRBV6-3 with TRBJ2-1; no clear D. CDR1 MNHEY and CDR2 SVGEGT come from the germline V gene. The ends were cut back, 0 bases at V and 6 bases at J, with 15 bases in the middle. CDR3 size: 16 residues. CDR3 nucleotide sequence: TGTGCCAGCAGTTACTCCATGGAGCCTCGGGTCAATGAGCAGTTCTTA. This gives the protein CASSYSMEPRVNEQFL.

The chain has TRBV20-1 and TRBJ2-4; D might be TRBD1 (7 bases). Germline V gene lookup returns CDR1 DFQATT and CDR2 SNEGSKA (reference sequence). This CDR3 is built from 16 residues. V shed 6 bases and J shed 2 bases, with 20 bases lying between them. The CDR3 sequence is CSAINRGGRSKNIQYF. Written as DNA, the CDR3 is TGCAGTGCCATAAACAGGGGAGGTCGATCCAAAAACATTCAGTACTTC.

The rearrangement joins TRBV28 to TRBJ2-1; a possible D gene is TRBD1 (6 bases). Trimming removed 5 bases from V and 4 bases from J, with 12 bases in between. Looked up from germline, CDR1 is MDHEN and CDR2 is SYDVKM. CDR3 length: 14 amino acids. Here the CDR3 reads CASSRTVGYNEQFF. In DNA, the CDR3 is TGTGCCAGCAGTCGGACAGTGGGGTACAATGAGCAGTTCTTC.

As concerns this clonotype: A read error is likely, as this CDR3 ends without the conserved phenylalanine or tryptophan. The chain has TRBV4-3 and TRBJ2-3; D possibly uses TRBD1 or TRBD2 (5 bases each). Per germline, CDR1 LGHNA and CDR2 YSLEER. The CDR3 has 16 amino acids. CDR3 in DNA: TGCGCCAGCAGCCAAGGGGCAGGGAGCGTCGCAGATAGGCAGTATTTG. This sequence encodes CASSQGAGSVADRQYL.

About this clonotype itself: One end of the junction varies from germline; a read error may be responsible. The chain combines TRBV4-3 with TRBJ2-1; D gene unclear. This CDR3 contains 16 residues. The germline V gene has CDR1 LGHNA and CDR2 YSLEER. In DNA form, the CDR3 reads TGCGCCAACAGCAAAGGTCCCAACAGCTCCCACAATGAGCAGTTCTTC. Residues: CANSKGPNSSHNEQFF.

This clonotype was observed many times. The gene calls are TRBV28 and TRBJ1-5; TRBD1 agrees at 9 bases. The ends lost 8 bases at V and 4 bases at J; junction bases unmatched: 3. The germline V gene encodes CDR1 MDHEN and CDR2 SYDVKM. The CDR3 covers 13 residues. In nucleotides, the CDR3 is TGTGCCAGCTCAGACAGGGGGAATCAGCCCCAGCATTTT. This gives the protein CASSDRGNQPQHF.

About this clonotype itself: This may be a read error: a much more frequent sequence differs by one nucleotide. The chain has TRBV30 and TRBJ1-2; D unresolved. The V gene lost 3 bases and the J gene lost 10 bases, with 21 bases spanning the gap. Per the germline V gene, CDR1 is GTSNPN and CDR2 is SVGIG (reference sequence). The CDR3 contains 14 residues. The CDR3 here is CAWSLEGGVRDYTF. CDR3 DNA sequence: TGTGCCTGGAGCCTCGAGGGCGGGGTTCGTGACTACACCTTC.

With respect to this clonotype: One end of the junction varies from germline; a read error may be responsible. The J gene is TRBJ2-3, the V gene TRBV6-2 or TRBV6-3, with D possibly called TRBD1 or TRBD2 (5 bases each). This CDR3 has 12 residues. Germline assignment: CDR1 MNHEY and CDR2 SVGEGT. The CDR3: CASTDGAGTHYF. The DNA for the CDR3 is TGTGCCAGCACTGACGGCGCAGGGACGCACTATTTT.

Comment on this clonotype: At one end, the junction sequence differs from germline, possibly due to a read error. CDR3 in DNA: TGTGCCAGCAGCTTTGACAGCCGGGATGCAACTGATGAAAAACTGTGTTTT. This codes for CASSFDSRDATDEKLCF. The gene calls are TRBV11-3 and TRBJ1-4; D is possibly TRBD1 (5 bases). The germline CDR1 and CDR2 sequences are SGHNT and YENEEA. This CDR3 spans 17 amino acids.

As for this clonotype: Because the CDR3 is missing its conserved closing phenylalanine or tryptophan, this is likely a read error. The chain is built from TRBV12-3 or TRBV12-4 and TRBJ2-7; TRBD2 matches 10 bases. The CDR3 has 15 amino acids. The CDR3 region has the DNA TGTGCCAGCAGTTCACTAGCGGGGCCTTCCTACGGGCAGTACATC. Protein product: CASSSLAGPSYGQYI.

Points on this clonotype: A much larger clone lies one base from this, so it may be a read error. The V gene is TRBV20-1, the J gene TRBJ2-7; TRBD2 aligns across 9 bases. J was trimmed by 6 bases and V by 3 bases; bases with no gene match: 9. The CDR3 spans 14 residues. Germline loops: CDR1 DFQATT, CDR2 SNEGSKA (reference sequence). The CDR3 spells CSARPLAGAFEQYF. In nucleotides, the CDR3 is TGCAGTGCTAGGCCATTAGCGGGAGCATTCGAGCAGTACTTC.